The clone carrying this TCR beta chain was counted only a few times. Its specificity is not known. These data originate in a study of T cells in Graves' hyperthyroidism and ophthalmopathy. Notes on the study in general: In the blood, most expanded thyroid clonotypes above 0.001 appeared as well.

The CDR3 totals 13 residues. V lost 2 bases and J lost 5, with 9 bases in between. TCR beta CDR3 sequences were amplified from RNA transcripts. The HTBI primer set was used in a first-round RT-PCR of the TCR CDR3. One entry per CDR3 protein, called by TCRdb with MiXCR from the multiplex PCR reads. Here the sample spans fewer than 750,000 distinct CDR3 sequences, around 13% being singletons. Each ophthalmopathy patient scored at least 3 on the Clinical Activity Score and at least 4 on NOSPECS grade, with duration under 3 months. Isolation of PBMCs was performed on about 9.9 ml fresh peripheral blood. The sequenced sample consisted of blood. This chain links TRBV12-3 or TRBV12-4 with TRBJ1-2; D is uncertain. The TCR originated in a woman aged 50 to 60 with Graves' ophthalmopathy. The CDR3 is CASSLTLLYGYTF. The CDR3 nucleotides are TGTGCCAGCAGTTTAACTCTCTTATATGGCTACACCTTC.